What follows is one TCR beta chain and its context. The target antigen is unknown. Clones were sequenced by immunoSEQ multiplex PCR, and TCRdb holds only the in-frame ones, with some missing. The table lists 50,000 or so clones, around nine tenths of them singletons. The time point denotes: cycle 4 day 1 (C4D1), after more than five weeks of nivolumab. Brentuximab vedotin exposure varied, and every patient relapsed after autologous stem cell transplantation. In germline, CDR1 is SGHDT, CDR2 YYEEEE. The CDR3 contains 13 residues. Trimming left V 5 bases short and J 1 base short, with 9 bases between. These data originate in a study of PD-1 blockade in classical Hodgkin lymphoma. General study results and limits: Initiation of nivolumab under 1 year after ASCT led to exclusion of patients.

The sequence derives from a human donor with classical Hodgkin lymphoma. J is TRBJ2-5 and V is TRBV5-6, with a weak D call TRBD2 (6 bases). The material was peripheral blood mononuclear cells (PBMCs), obtained before the fourth cycle of nivolumab. This CDR3 is CASRFSGQETQYF. The CDR3 DNA reads as TGTGCCAGCAGGTTTAGCGGCCAAGAGACCCAGTACTTC.